This TCR beta chain was sequenced for a study of CD8+ T cells in alopecia areata. Trimming shortened V by 4 bases and J by 5 bases, and 12 bases separated the two germline ends. CDR3 length: 13 amino acids. CDR1 is SGHKS, CDR2 YYEKEE, per germline (reference sequence). Researchers gathered lesional scalp punch biopsies and peripheral blood from patients with alopecia areata. Sorted out of PBMCs were CD4+ T cells and CD8+ T cells. A word on this clone: Antigen: not known.

Overall study findings and caveats: Normal skin contains resident alphabeta T cells, and these are also sequenced in scalp samples.

RNA was extracted and reverse transcribed into cDNA as the sequencing template. The protocol was immunoSEQ multiplex PCR, while the TCRdb copy is restricted to in-frame clones and leaves out a portion. The table has 170,000 or so clones, roughly 60% seen once. The J gene is TRBJ2-5, the V gene TRBV5-5, with D perhaps matching TRBD1 (5 bases). The clonotype comes from a human donor with alopecia areata. Source: CD4+ T cells sorted from blood, taken at week 0. CDR3 amino acids: CASSRTFRETQYF. In DNA form, the CDR3 reads TGTGCCAGCAGCAGGACATTTCGGGAGACCCAGTACTTC.